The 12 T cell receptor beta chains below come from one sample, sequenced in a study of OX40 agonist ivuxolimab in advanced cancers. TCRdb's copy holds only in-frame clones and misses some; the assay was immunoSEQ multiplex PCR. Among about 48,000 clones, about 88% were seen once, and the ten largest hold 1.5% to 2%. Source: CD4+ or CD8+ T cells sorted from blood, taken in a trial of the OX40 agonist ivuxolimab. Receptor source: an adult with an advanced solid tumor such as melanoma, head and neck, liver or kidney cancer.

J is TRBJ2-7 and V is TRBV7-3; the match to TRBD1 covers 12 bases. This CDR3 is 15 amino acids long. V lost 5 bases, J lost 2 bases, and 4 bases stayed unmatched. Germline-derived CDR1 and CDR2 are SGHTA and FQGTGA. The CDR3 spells CASSAGTGGPYEQYF. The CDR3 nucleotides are TGTGCCAGCAGCGCCGGGACAGGGGGCCCCTACGAGCAGTACTTC. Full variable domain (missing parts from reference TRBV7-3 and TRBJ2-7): GAGVSQTPSNKVTEKGKYVELRCDPISGHTALYWYRQSLGQGPEFLIYFQGTGAADDSGLPNDRFFAVRPEGSVSTLKIQRTERGDSAVYLCASSAGTGGPYEQYFGPGTRLTVT.

This chain's CDR3 is CASSLLGIQETQYF. The CDR3 bases are TGTGCCAGCAGCTTATTAGGCATTCAAGAGACCCAGTACTTC. The chain uses TRBV7-2 and TRBJ2-5; D ambiguous. CDR1 and CDR2 from the germline V gene are SGHTA and FQGNSA. The CDR3 is 14 residues long. V lost 2 bases and J 2 bases, leaving 9 bases between the germline ends. The full variable domain, rest sourced from reference TRBV7-2 and TRBJ2-5, is GAGVSQSPSNKVTEKGKDVELRCDPISGHTALYWYRQSLGQGLEFLIYFQGNSAPDKSGLPSDRFSAERTGGSVSTLTIQRTQQEDSAVYLCASSLLGIQETQYFGPGTRLLVL.

The CDR3 is CASSFNTGANVLTF. In nucleotides, the CDR3 is TGTGCCAGCAGTTTCAATACTGGGGCCAACGTCCTGACTTTC. V usage is TRBV6-5 and J usage is TRBJ2-6; D unclear. Germline values: CDR1 MNHEY, CDR2 SVGAGI. With 4 bases removed from V and 2 bases from J, the gap between germline ends came to 6 bases. The CDR3 contains 14 residues.

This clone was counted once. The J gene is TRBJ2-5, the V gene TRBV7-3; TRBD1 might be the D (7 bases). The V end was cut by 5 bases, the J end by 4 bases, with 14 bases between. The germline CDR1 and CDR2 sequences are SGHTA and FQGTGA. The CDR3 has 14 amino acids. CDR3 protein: CASSVGGGVETQYF. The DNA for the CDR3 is TGTGCCAGCAGCGTTGGAGGGGGCGTAGAGACCCAGTACTTC.

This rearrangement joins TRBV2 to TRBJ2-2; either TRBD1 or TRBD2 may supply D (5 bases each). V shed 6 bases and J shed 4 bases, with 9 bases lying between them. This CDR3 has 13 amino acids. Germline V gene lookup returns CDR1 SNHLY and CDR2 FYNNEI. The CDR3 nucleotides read TGTGCCAGCAGATATGGGGGCACCGGGGAGCTGTTTTTT. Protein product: CASRYGGTGELFF.

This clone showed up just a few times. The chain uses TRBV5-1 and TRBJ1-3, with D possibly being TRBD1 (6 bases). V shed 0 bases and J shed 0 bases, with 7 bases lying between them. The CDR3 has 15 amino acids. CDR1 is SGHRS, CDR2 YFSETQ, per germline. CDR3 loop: CASSLGGGSGNTIYF. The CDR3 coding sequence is TGCGCCAGCAGCTTGGGAGGGGGCTCTGGAAACACCATATATTTT.

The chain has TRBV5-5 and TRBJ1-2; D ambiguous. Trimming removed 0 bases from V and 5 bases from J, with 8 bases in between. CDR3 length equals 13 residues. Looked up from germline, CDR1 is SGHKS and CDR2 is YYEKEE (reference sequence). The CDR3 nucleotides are TGTGCCAGCAGCTTGGGGAGAGTTTATGGCTACACCTTC. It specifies CASSLGRVYGYTF.

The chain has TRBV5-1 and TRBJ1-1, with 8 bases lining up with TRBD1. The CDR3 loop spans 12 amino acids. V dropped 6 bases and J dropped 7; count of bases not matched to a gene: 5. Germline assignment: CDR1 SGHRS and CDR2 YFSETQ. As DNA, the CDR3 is TGCGCCAGCAAGTTGACAGGGGATGAAGCTTTCTTT. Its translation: CASKLTGDEAFF. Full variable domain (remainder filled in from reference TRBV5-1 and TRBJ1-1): KAGVTQTPRYLIKTRGQQVTLSCSPISGHRSVSWYQQTPGQGLQFLFEYFSETQRNKGNFPGRFSGRQFSNSRSEMNVSTLELGDSALYLCASKLTGDEAFFGQGTRLTVV.

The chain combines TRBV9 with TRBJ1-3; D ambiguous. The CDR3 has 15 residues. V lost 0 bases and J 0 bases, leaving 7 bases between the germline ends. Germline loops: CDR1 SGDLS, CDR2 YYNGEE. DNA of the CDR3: TGTGCCAGCAGCGTAGACCCAGGCTCTGGAAACACCATATATTTT. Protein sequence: CASSVDPGSGNTIYF.

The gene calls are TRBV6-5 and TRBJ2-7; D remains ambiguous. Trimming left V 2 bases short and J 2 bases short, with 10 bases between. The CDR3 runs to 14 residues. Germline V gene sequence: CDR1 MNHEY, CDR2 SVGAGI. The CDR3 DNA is TGTGCCAGCAGTTACAGGGTCATCCCCTACGAGCAGTACTTC. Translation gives CASSYRVIPYEQYF.

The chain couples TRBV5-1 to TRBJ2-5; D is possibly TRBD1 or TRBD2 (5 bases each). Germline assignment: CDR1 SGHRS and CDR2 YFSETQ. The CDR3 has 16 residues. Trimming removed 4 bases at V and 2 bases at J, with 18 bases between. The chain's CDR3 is CASSRGAGTGQETQYF. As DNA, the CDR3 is TGCGCCAGCAGCCGGGGTGCTGGGACGGGGCAAGAGACCCAGTACTTC.

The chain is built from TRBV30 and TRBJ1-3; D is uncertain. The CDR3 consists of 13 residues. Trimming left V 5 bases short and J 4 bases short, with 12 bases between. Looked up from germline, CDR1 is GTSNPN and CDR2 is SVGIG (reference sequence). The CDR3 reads CAWANMGGNTIYF. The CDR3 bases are TGTGCCTGGGCTAACATGGGGGGAAACACCATATATTTT. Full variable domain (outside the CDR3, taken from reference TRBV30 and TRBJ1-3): SQTIHQWPATLVQPVGSPLSLECTVEGTSNPNLYWYRQAAGRGLQLLFYSVGIGQISSEVPQNLSASRPQDRQFILSSKKLLLSDSGFYLCAWANMGGNTIYFGEGSWLTVV.